Listed here are 17 T cell receptor beta chains from one sample, sequenced in a study of T cells in Graves' hyperthyroidism and ophthalmopathy. Authors of the study amplified TCR beta CDR3 regions from RNA transcripts. An initial round of RT-PCR targeting the TCR CDR3 relied on the HTBI primer set. Each CDR3 protein gets one entry after TCRdb re-called the multiplex PCR reads with MiXCR. This sample has about 480,000 distinct CDR3 sequences, with approximately 25% found just once. The source material was blood. Receptor source: a woman aged 25 to 39 with Graves' ophthalmopathy.

This clonotype was picked up a small number of times. V gene TRBV5-1 combines with J gene TRBJ1-2, with a weak D call TRBD1 (6 bases). Trimming took off 3 bases at V and 2 bases at J, with 17 bases between the two ends. The CDR3 is 16 amino acids. The germline V gene encodes CDR1 SGHRS and CDR2 YFSETQ. The CDR3 nucleotides read TGCGCCAGCAGCTCGCCGCCGGGACAAAGGAACTATGGCTACACCTTC. This encodes CASSSPPGQRNYGYTF.

This rearrangement joins TRBV7-2 to TRBJ2-4; no clear D gene. Germline V gives CDR1 SGHTA, CDR2 FQGNSA. The V end lost 1 base, the J end lost 0 bases, and 10 bases lay between the germline ends. CDR3 length: 16 amino acids. CDR3 protein: CASSLVGRGAKNIQYF. CDR3 coding DNA: TGTGCCAGCAGCTTAGTGGGCCGTGGAGCCAAAAACATTCAGTACTTC.

This clonotype was picked up many times. The J gene is TRBJ2-2, the V gene TRBV12-3 or TRBV12-4; 7 positions match TRBD1. Losses at the gene ends were 4 bases for V and 5 bases for J; bases not matched to a gene: 10. CDR3 length: 16 amino acids. The CDR3 coding sequence is TGTGCCAGCAGTTCAGACAGGGAAGTTGGGACCGGGGAGCTGTTTTTT. This translates into CASSSDREVGTGELFF.

The sample holds many counts of this clonotype. The chain is built from TRBV25-1 and TRBJ1-5; 8 bases align to TRBD1. V was clipped by 3 bases and J by 6 bases; unmatched bases: 4. The germline gives CDR1 MGHDK, CDR2 SYGVNS. This CDR3 is built from 14 residues. DNA of the CDR3: TGTGCCAGCAGTGATGGACAGGGACGTCAGCCCCAGCATTTT. This translates into CASSDGQGRQPQHF.

This clonotype came up many times. J is TRBJ1-6 and V is TRBV5-1, with 7 bases identical to TRBD1. Germline CDR1 and CDR2: SGHRS and YFSETQ. The CDR3 spans 14 residues. J lost 8 bases, V lost 3 bases, and 5 bases had no gene match. The CDR3 protein is CASSSGQDYSPLHF. The DNA of the CDR3 is TGCGCCAGCAGCTCAGGACAGGATTATTCACCCCTCCACTTT.

This clonotype turned up a few times. V and J are TRBV4-1 and TRBJ2-5; D unclear. Trimming removed 1 base from V and 5 bases from J, with 8 bases in between. In germline, CDR1 is MGHRA, CDR2 YSYEKL. The CDR3 runs 13 residues. CDR3 residues: CASSQGVGETQYF. CDR3 in DNA: TGCGCCAGCAGCCAAGGGGTCGGCGAGACCCAGTACTTC.

This clonotype was recorded many times. The gene calls are TRBV28 and TRBJ2-7; unclear D gene. The CDR3 runs to 13 residues. Per the germline V gene, CDR1 is MDHEN and CDR2 is SYDVKM. Trimming cost V 4 bases and J 1 base, with 8 bases left between them. The CDR3 DNA follows: TGTGCCAGCAGTTCCACACATTCCTACGAGCAGTACTTC. Residues: CASSSTHSYEQYF.

This clonotype is a singleton in its sample. The chain uses TRBV14 and TRBJ2-6; tentatively, D is TRBD1 or TRBD2 (6 bases each). The CDR3 length is 18 residues. The V and J ends lost 0 bases and 2 bases respectively, with 14 bases between them. CDR1 SGHDN and CDR2 FVKESK come from the germline V gene. In DNA, the CDR3 is TGTGCCAGCAGCCAAGACGAGGGGGGATTCGCTGGGGCCAACGTCCTGACTTTC. It is translated as CASSQDEGGFAGANVLTF.

The rearrangement uses TRBV19 and TRBJ2-5; D is perhaps TRBD2 (6 bases). V was trimmed by 4 bases and J by 1 base, leaving 10 bases between them. Germline CDR1 reads LNHDA; CDR2 reads SQIVND (reference sequence). The length of the CDR3 is 14 residues. Here the CDR3 DNA reads TGTGCCAGTAGTACCCCCGGGGGCCAAGAGACCCAGTACTTC. As protein: CASSTPGGQETQYF.

This chain connects TRBV6-5 to TRBJ2-5; 7 bases line up with TRBD2. J was trimmed by 5 bases and V by 4 bases; bases with no gene match: 13. There are 16 residues in the CDR3. The V gene's germline CDR1 is MNHEY and CDR2 SVGAGI. In nucleotides, the CDR3 is TGTGCCAGCAGTTCCAGCGGGGACGGTCGGGGGGAGACCCAGTACTTC. Translating it yields CASSSSGDGRGETQYF.

V gene TRBV5-4 combines with J gene TRBJ1-2, with a weak D call TRBD1 (6 bases). Germline values: CDR1 SGHNT, CDR2 YYREEE (reference sequence). The CDR3 covers 17 residues. Trimming pared 0 bases from V and 1 base from J, leaving 16 bases between. The CDR3 here is CASSLATRQDVNYGYTF. The CDR3 bases are TGTGCCAGCAGCTTGGCCACACGACAGGACGTTAACTATGGCTACACCTTC. The full variable domain, its missing parts supplied by reference TRBV5-4 and TRBJ1-2, is ETGVTQSPTHLIKTRGQQVTLRCSSQSGHNTVSWYQQALGQGPQFIFQYYREEENGRGNFPPRFSGLQFPNYSSELNVNALELDDSALYLCASSLATRQDVNYGYTFGSGTRLTVV.

The chain combines TRBV5-6 with TRBJ1-2; 9 nucleotides match TRBD1. The CDR3 is made up of 14 amino acids. V dropped 4 bases and J dropped 8; count of bases not matched to a gene: 9. CDR1 and CDR2 from the germline V gene are SGHDT and YYEEEE. CDR3 bases: TGTGCCAGCAGCACCATCACAGGGGGCACAGGCTACACCTTC. It encodes CASSTITGGTGYTF. Supplemented by reference TRBV5-6 and TRBJ1-2, the full variable domain reads DAGVTQSPTHLIKTRGQQVTLRCSPKSGHDTVSWYQQALGQGPQFIFQYYEEEERQRGNFPDRFSGHQFPNYSSELNVNALLLGDSALYLCASSTITGGTGYTFGSGTRLTVV.

This clonotype was recorded at least ten times. The V call is TRBV5-1, the J call TRBJ1-1, with D hard to call. This CDR3 contains 15 residues. Per the germline V gene, CDR1 is SGHRS and CDR2 is YFSETQ. Trimming removed 4 bases at V and 4 bases at J, with 17 bases between. The chain's CDR3 is CASSQSIGLATEAFF. The CDR3 bases are TGCGCCAGCAGCCAAAGCATCGGTCTGGCCACTGAAGCTTTCTTT.

This clonotype was detected only a few times. This rearrangement joins TRBV7-2 to TRBJ2-7; 9 bases line up with TRBD1. Germline V gene lookup returns CDR1 SGHTA and CDR2 FQGNSA. The CDR3 runs 15 residues. The V gene end was trimmed by 5 bases and the J gene end by 6 bases; junction bases not matched to a gene: 11. Here the CDR3 reads CASSPFDGTGFEQYF. DNA for the CDR3: TGTGCCAGCAGCCCCTTCGACGGGACAGGGTTCGAGCAGTACTTC.

The V and J genes are TRBV6-2 or TRBV6-3 and TRBJ1-6; 9 nucleotides align to TRBD1. Germline CDR1 and CDR2: MNHEY and SVGEGT. J lost 10 bases, V lost 8 bases, and 3 bases had no gene match. This CDR3 comprises 12 residues. CDR3 sequence reads: CASEDRGSPLHF. CDR3 nucleotides: TGTGCCAGCGAGGACAGGGGCTCACCCCTCCACTTT.

This clonotype was counted between two and nine times. The chain links TRBV11-2 to TRBJ1-2; D unresolved. V lost 1 base to trimming and J lost 6 bases, with 12 bases between them. In germline, CDR1 is SGHAT, CDR2 FQNNGV. The CDR3 has 14 amino acids. CDR3 DNA sequence: TGTGCCAGCAGCTTAGGTTACTCCGGGGATGGCTACACCTTC. It codes for CASSLGYSGDGYTF.

This clonotype was recorded at least ten times. The genes are TRBV28 and TRBJ1-2; 8 bases map to TRBD1. The V gene end was trimmed by 4 bases and the J gene end by 4 bases; junction bases not matched to a gene: 5. From germline, CDR1 is MDHEN and CDR2 SYDVKM. CDR3 length: 14 amino acids. The CDR3 nucleotides are TGTGCCAGCAGTTCAGCAGGGGGCGGCTATGGCTACACCTTC. This translates into CASSSAGGGYGYTF.